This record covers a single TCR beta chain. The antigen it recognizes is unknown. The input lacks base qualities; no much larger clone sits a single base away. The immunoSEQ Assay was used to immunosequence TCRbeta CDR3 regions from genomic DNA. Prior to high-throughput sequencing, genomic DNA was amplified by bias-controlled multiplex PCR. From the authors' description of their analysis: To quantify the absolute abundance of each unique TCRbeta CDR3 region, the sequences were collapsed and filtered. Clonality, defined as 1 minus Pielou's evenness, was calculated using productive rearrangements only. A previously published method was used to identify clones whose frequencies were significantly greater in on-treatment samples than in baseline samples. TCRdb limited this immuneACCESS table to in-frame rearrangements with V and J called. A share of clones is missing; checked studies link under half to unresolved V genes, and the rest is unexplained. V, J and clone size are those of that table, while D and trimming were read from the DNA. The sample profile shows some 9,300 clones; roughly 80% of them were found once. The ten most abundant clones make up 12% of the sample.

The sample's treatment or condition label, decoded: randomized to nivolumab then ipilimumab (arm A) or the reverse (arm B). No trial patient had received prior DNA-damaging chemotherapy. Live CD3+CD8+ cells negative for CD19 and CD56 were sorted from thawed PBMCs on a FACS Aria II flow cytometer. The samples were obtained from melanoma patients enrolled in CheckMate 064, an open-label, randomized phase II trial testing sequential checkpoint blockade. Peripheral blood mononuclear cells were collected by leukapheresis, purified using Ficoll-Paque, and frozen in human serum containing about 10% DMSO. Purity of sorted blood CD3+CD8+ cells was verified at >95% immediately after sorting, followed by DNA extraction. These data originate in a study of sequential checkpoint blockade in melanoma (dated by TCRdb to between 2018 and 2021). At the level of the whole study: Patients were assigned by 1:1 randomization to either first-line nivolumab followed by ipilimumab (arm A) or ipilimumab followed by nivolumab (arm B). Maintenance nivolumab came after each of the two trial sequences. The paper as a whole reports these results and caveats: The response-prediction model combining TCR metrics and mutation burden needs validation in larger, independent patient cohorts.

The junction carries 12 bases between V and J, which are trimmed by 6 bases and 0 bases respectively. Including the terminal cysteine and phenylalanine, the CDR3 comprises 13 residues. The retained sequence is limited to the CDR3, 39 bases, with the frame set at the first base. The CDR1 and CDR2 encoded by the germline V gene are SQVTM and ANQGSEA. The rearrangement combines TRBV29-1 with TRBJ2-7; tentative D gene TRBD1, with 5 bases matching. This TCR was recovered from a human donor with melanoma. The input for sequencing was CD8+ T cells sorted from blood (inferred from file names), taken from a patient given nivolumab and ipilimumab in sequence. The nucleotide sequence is TGCAGCGTGATGGACACCGGCTCCTACGAGCAGTACTTC. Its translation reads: CSVMDTGSYEQYF.